This T cell receptor (beta chain) derives from a study of blood T cell repertoires in COVID-19. The CDR3 runs 17 residues. Trimming took 5 bases from V and 0 from J; bases not matched to a gene: 9. The germline gives CDR1 MNHEY, CDR2 SMNVEV (reference sequence). The repertoire was sequenced with immunoSEQ multiplex PCR; TCRdb's copy has only in-frame clones and lacks some. The table shows approximately 270,000 clones, with around 85% occurring only once. The sequenced sample consisted of peripheral blood. This receptor was taken from a woman between 65 and 79 years old with acute or convalescent COVID-19. This chain connects TRBV27 to TRBJ1-3; 8 bases align to TRBD1. The CDR3 DNA reads TGTGCCAGCAGTCCTGGGACAGGACCCTTCTCTGGAAACACCATATATTTT. It is translated as CASSPGTGPFSGNTIYF.